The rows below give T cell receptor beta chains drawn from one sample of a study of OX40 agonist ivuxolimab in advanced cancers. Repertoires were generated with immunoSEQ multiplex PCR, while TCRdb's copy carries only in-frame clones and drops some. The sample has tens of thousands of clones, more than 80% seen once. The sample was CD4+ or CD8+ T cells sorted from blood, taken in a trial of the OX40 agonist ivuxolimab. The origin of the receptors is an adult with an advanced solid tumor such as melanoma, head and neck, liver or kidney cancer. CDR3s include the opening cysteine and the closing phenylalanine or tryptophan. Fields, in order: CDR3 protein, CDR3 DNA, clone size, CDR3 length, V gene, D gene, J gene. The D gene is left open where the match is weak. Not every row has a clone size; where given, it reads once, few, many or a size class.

CASSPPWKGEQYF	TGTGCCAGCTCACCACCGTGGAAGGGCGAGCAGTACTTC	-	13	TRBV18	-	TRBJ2-7
CASSLTENTEAFF	TGTGCCAGCAGCTTAACCGAGAACACTGAAGCTTTCTTT	few	13	TRBV7-9	-	TRBJ1-1
CASSLKVAGFTGELFF	TGTGCCAGCAGTTTGAAAGTAGCGGGGTTCACCGGGGAGCTGTTTTTT	-	16	TRBV28	TRBD2	TRBJ2-2
CASRGGHDSSYNEQFF	TGTGCCAGCAGGGGGGGACACGATAGCTCCTACAATGAGCAGTTCTTC	-	16	TRBV28	-	TRBJ2-1
CASSSGGANVLTF	TGTGCCAGCAGCTCTGGGGGGGCCAACGTCCTGACTTTC	-	13	TRBV7-9	-	TRBJ2-6
CASSPARGEQYF	TGTGCCAGCAGTCCGGCCCGGGGAGAGCAGTACTTC	-	12	TRBV11-2	-	TRBJ2-7
CASSLWPGQREAFF	TGTGCCAGCAGTTTATGGCCGGGACAGCGCGAAGCTTTCTTT	-	14	TRBV27	TRBD1	TRBJ1-1
CASFPGPRLYNEQFF	TGTGCCAGCTTCCCTGGCCCCCGACTGTACAATGAGCAGTTCTTC	-	15	TRBV28	-	TRBJ2-1
CASRQGGSGANVLTF	TGTGCCAGCAGGCAGGGCGGGTCTGGGGCCAACGTCCTGACTTTC	-	15	TRBV27	-	TRBJ2-6
CASSWTVNLYEQYF	TGTGCCAGCAGCTGGACAGTAAACCTCTACGAGCAGTACTTC	-	14	TRBV7-9	-	TRBJ2-7
CASGPLEADTQYF	TGTGCCAGCGGCCCCCTAGAAGCAGATACGCAGTATTTT	-	13	TRBV27	-	TRBJ2-3
CASSLGQGIYNEQFF	TGTGCCAGCAGCTTAGGACAGGGGATCTACAATGAGCAGTTCTTC	few	15	TRBV7-6	TRBD1	TRBJ2-1
CASSLIGGGNTEAFF	TGTGCCAGCAGCTTAATCGGGGGAGGGAACACTGAAGCTTTCTTT	-	15	TRBV7-3	-	TRBJ1-1
CASENPGTRYNEQFF	TGTGCCAGCGAAAATCCCGGGACTAGATACAATGAGCAGTTCTTC	few	15	TRBV6-1	TRBD2	TRBJ2-1
CASSSRTNEQYF	TGTGCCAGCAGTTCCCGGACTAACGAGCAGTACTTC	-	12	TRBV28	-	TRBJ2-7
CASSPDVNSYNEQFF	TGTGCCAGCAGCCCGGACGTGAACTCCTACAATGAGCAGTTCTTC	-	15	TRBV7-9	-	TRBJ2-1
CASSSPAQPQHF	TGTGCCAGCAGCTCCCCGGCTCAGCCCCAGCATTTT	-	12	TRBV7-9	-	TRBJ1-5
CASSFPTGTGPTKYEQYF	TGTGCCAGCAGTTTCCCCACCGGGACAGGCCCTACCAAGTACGAGCAGTACTTC	-	18	TRBV28	TRBD1	TRBJ2-7
CATSRSRGGLAVAEAFF	TGTGCCACCAGCAGATCCCGGGGAGGGCTAGCGGTCGCTGAAGCTTTCTTT	-	17	TRBV15	-	TRBJ1-1
CASSQVVDYGYTF	TGTGCCAGCAGCCAAGTTGTGGACTATGGCTACACCTTC	many	13	TRBV14	-	TRBJ1-2
CASSQGSGQPQHF	TGTGCCAGCAGTCAGGGAAGTGGGCAGCCCCAGCATTTT	once	13	TRBV27	-	TRBJ1-5
CASSLEGHQPQHF	TGTGCCAGCAGCTTAGAGGGCCACCAGCCCCAGCATTTT	-	13	TRBV7-9	-	TRBJ1-5
CASSYAGLSTYEQYF	TGTGCCAGCAGTTATGCAGGGCTCTCCACCTACGAGCAGTACTTC	-	15	TRBV27	-	TRBJ2-7
CASSHDGSTDTQYF	TGTGCCAGCAGCCATGACGGCAGCACAGATACGCAGTATTTT	-	14	TRBV7-9	-	TRBJ2-3